The following is a TCR beta chain sequence with its context. The method was immunoSEQ multiplex PCR; TCRdb's version includes in-frame clones alone and lacks a portion of them. The table shows roughly 390,000 clones, with 85% occurring only once. This specimen belongs to a study of blood T cell repertoires in COVID-19. The wider study: The study drew acute and convalescent COVID-19 samples from the United States, Italy and Spain. Sample material is recorded as cDNA or gDNA derived from T cells, B-cell-depleted T cells, or PBMCs.

V lost 0 bases and J lost 7, with 19 bases in between. Germline lookup yields CDR1 LNHDA and CDR2 SQIVND (reference sequence). The CDR3 totals 17 residues. Source material: peripheral blood. The chain is built from TRBV19 and TRBJ2-1; the D gene is possibly TRBD2 (6 bases). The sequence was obtained from a woman aged 18-30 years with acute or convalescent COVID-19. CDR3 amino acids: CASSIDRWRGSPNEQFF. The CDR3 DNA reads TGTGCCAGTAGTATAGATCGTTGGAGGGGTTCCCCAAATGAGCAGTTCTTC.